This T cell receptor beta chain stems from a study of blood T cells in healthy people across ages. Study-wide results and caveats: Unsorted PBMCs ruled out conclusive naive versus antigen-experienced comparison.

Samples had at least 6 million PBMCs isolated from them. Combining a sample-barcoded 5' primer with a J-beta primer mix, a second PCR ran for about 7 to 12 cycles. One entry per CDR3 protein, called by TCRdb with MiXCR from the 5' RACE reads. The table lists 1.5 million to 2 million distinct CDR3 sequences, roughly two fifths of them singletons. As to this clonotype: What it recognizes is unknown.

Sample: blood. This receptor was obtained from a human donor in good health.

As DNA, the CDR3 is TGTGCCAGCAGACGGGACAGGGGGAGAGGGTATGGCTACACCTTC. Protein product: CASRRDRGRGYGYTF. The V call is TRBV2, the J call TRBJ1-2, with 11 positions matching TRBD1. With 6 bases clipped from V and 5 bases from J, the junction kept 8 bases outside the gene matches. Germline assignment: CDR1 SNHLY and CDR2 FYNNEI. The CDR3 sequence is 15 residues long.